A selection of T cell receptor beta chains follows, all from one sample in a study of blood T cell repertoires in COVID-19. Produced via immunoSEQ multiplex PCR; TCRdb's table is partial and in-frame only. This table holds about 300,000 clones, approximately 84% found once. Sequencing was done on a sample of PBMCs or T cells enriched from blood (not recorded which). The receptors come from a man in his thirties or forties who had recovered from COVID-19. The CDR3 runs from the conserved cysteine through the conserved F or W. The order of the fields is clone size, CDR3 length, D gene, V gene, J gene, CDR3 protein, CDR3 DNA. A D gene is named only where the DNA matches it firmly. Only part of the rows carry a size: once, few, many, or a class if the clone is expanded.

>-|12|-|TRBV6-5|TRBJ1-2
CACYRVRDGYTF
TGTGCCTGCTACAGGGTGCGGGATGGCTACACCTTC
>-|16|-|TRBV28|TRBJ1-3
CASSSPRHPSGNTIYF
TGTGCCAGCAGTTCACCCCGACATCCCTCTGGAAACACCATATATTTT
>-|10|-|TRBV25-1|TRBJ2-5
CASRSETQYF
TGTGCCAGCAGGTCTGAGACCCAGTACTTC
>-|16|-|TRBV6-5|TRBJ2-1
CASSYSGPGSGNEQFF
TGTGCCAGCAGTTACTCGGGTCCGGGTTCCGGGAATGAGCAGTTCTTC
>-|14|-|TRBV15|TRBJ2-3
CATSGPQGSDTQYF
TGTGCCACCAGCGGACCACAGGGTTCAGATACGCAGTATTTT
>-|14|-|TRBV28|TRBJ2-7
CASSLYSGPTLQYF
TGTGCCAGCAGTTTATATTCAGGGCCGACCCTGCAGTACTTC
>-|12|-|TRBV2|TRBJ1-1
CASSRQDTEAFF
TGTGCCAGCAGTAGACAGGACACTGAAGCTTTCTTT
>-|17|TRBD1|TRBV10-2|TRBJ1-2
CASSESDARGPPYGYTF
TGCGCCAGCAGTGAGTCGGACGCGAGGGGGCCCCCATATGGCTACACCTTC
>-|13|-|TRBV28|TRBJ2-7
CASSQETEEEQYF
TGTGCCAGCAGCCAGGAGACAGAAGAAGAGCAGTACTTC
>-|16|TRBD2|TRBV28|TRBJ2-5
CASSFQTSGARETQYF
TGTGCCAGCAGCTTCCAGACTAGCGGGGCACGAGAGACCCAGTACTTC
>-|13|-|TRBV5-1|TRBJ1-5
CASSLTVNQPQHF
TGCGCCAGCAGCTTGACAGTCAATCAGCCCCAGCATTTT
>-|14|-|TRBV10-2|TRBJ1-1
CASSEYRGNTEAFF
TGCGCCAGCAGTGAGTACCGGGGAAACACTGAAGCTTTCTTT
>-|14|-|TRBV20-1|TRBJ2-5
CSASRMSSEETQYF
TGCAGTGCTAGTCGCATGTCCAGCGAGGAGACCCAGTACTTC
>once|13|-|TRBV10-1|TRBJ2-2
CASSPAGPGELFF
TGCGCCAGCAGTCCGGCAGGGCCCGGGGAGCTGTTTTTT
>-|17|-|TRBV19|TRBJ2-3
CASSGIPYRVGADTQYF
TGTGCCAGTAGTGGGATTCCTTACAGGGTCGGTGCAGATACGCAGTATTTT
>-|13|-|TRBV5-1|TRBJ1-1
CASSLRGGTEAFF
TGCGCCAGCAGCTTGAGGGGGGGCACTGAAGCTTTCTTT
>once|17|-|TRBV5-6|TRBJ1-6
CASSLFQGSSYNSPLHF
TGTGCCAGCAGCTTATTCCAGGGCAGCTCCTATAATTCACCCCTCCACTTT
>-|15|TRBD1|TRBV5-4|TRBJ2-2
CASSLGTGRTGELFF
TGTGCCAGCAGCTTGGGGACAGGGAGGACCGGGGAGCTGTTTTTT
>-|14|-|TRBV5-1|TRBJ2-1
CASSLWPGLNEQFF
TGCGCCAGCAGCTTGTGGCCAGGGCTCAATGAGCAGTTCTTC
>-|14|-|TRBV13|TRBJ2-3
CASNGGTSTDTQYF
TGTGCCAGCAATGGGGGGACTAGCACAGATACGCAGTATTTT
>-|17|-|TRBV5-1|TRBJ1-2
CASSFIPPYGSNYGYTF
TGCGCCAGCAGCTTCATACCGCCCTACGGGAGTAACTATGGCTACACCTTC
>few|19|-|TRBV21-1|TRBJ1-1
CASSKWGRANREGYTEAFF
TGTGCCAGCAGCAAATGGGGCCGGGCTAATAGAGAAGGGTATACTGAAGCTTTCTTT
>-|15|-|TRBV28|TRBJ1-5
CASSPRFSSHQPQHF
TGTGCCAGCAGCCCGCGGTTTTCTTCCCATCAGCCCCAGCATTTT
>-|13|-|TRBV12-3/TRBV12-4|TRBJ2-5
CASSTTGQETQYF
TGTGCCAGCAGCACCACAGGGCAAGAGACCCAGTACTTC
>-|15|-|TRBV10-3|TRBJ1-1
CAISENDRLNTEAFF
TGTGCCATCAGTGAAAATGACAGGTTGAACACTGAAGCTTTCTTT
>-|15|-|TRBV4-1|TRBJ2-3
CASSQVVRGSDTQYF
TGCGCCAGCAGCCAAGTGGTCAGGGGCTCAGATACGCAGTATTTT
>once|16|-|TRBV27|TRBJ2-3
CASSLRTTGGGDTQYF
TGTGCCAGCAGTTTAAGGACTACAGGGGGGGGAGATACGCAGTATTTT
>-|15|-|TRBV2|TRBJ2-3
CASSDSSMSTDTQYF
TGTGCCAGCAGTGACTCTAGCATGTCGACAGATACGCAGTATTTT
>-|13|TRBD1|TRBV4-2|TRBJ2-7
CASSTGSLYEQYF
TGTGCCAGTTCGACAGGGTCACTCTACGAGCAGTACTTC
>-|14|-|TRBV29-1|TRBJ1-2
CSVRRDPARHGYTF
TGCAGCGTTAGGAGGGACCCTGCACGACATGGCTACACCTTC